Listed below are T cell receptor beta chains from one sample, sequenced in a study of cytomegalovirus exposure and HLA in healthy donors. TCRdb keeps only in-frame clones here, not all; method: immunoSEQ multiplex PCR. The data hold about 99,000 clones, with about 77% observed a single time. Sequencing used PBMCs. These receptors originate from a woman aged 18-29 years in good health and CMV-seropositive. CDR3s leave out the opening cysteine and the closing phenylalanine or tryptophan. The listing skips clone size in some rows; elsewhere it reads once, few, many or a size class.

>few|TRBV5-1|TRBJ1-1
ASSLVFNTEAF
>-|TRBV2|TRBJ2-2
ASRYRENTGELF
>-|TRBV6-6|TRBJ2-1
ASRGLASYNEQF
>few|TRBV5-5|TRBJ1-2
ASSRDVGRYGYT
>-|TRBV5-1|TRBJ2-5
ASSLGGAQETQY
>-|TRBV15|TRBJ1-2
ATSVPGQGARRDGYT
>-|TRBV7-9|TRBJ2-6
ASSYISGAALANVLT
>-|TRBV9|TRBJ2-3
ASSTRTSGRRTDTQY
>-|TRBV2|TRBJ2-7
ASSEIGGDSYEQY
>-|TRBV15|TRBJ1-2
ATSTQGDRYYGYT
>-|TRBV10-3|TRBJ2-5
AISVGLAGGPGTQY
>-|TRBV5-6|TRBJ1-1
ASSLGTGGTEAF
>once|TRBV29-1|TRBJ2-5
SVRKQDQETQY
>once|TRBV9|TRBJ2-2
ASSPDRTGELF
>few|TRBV28|TRBJ2-6
ASSLPYRAGANVLT
>-|TRBV14|TRBJ1-1
ASSPRGGTEAF
>-|TRBV5-6|TRBJ2-7
ASSAGTGYEQY
>-|TRBV14|TRBJ2-3
ASSTRGLRTDTQY
>-|TRBV11-2|TRBJ1-2
ASSALGDYGYT
>-|TRBV11-1|TRBJ2-7
ASSFRGGSYEQY
>-|TRBV13|TRBJ1-6
ASSLARRDRGHMLH
>-|TRBV19|TRBJ2-1
ASRRGLEQF
>-|TRBV11-3|TRBJ2-3
ASSLESGSLDTQY
>few|TRBV7-2|TRBJ1-5
ASSLFGGGANQPQH
>-|TRBV29-1|TRBJ1-1
SVEVRTGPTEAF
>-|TRBV2|TRBJ2-1
ASSDFGRGGLNEQF
>-|TRBV2|TRBJ2-1
ASSPGGGGLFNEQF
>-|TRBV7-6|TRBJ2-7
ASSLAGQGYEQY
>-|TRBV5-1|TRBJ1-5
ASSFLGQGDQPQH
>-|TRBV6-5|TRBJ2-1
ASSYSIGGNNEQF
>-|TRBV6-1|TRBJ1-5
ASSPPGDQPQH
>-|TRBV25-1|TRBJ2-3
ASADFVGTDTQY
>few|TRBV2|TRBJ1-2
ASFLKKTTVYYGYT
>-|TRBV13|TRBJ2-7
ASSLLSGEQY
>-|TRBV11-2|TRBJ1-2
ASSLGGFGYGYT
>-|TRBV5-5|TRBJ1-2
ASSSARGYT
>-|TRBV7-9|TRBJ2-7
ASSSSVGAQTYEQY
>-|TRBV10-3|-
AISEREYEQY
>-|TRBV7-9|TRBJ1-2
ASNPGGADGYT
>-|TRBV2|TRBJ2-7
ASSDEESPGYSYEQY
>-|TRBV5-1|TRBJ2-5
ASSRGTSAATVQETQY